The present T cell receptor (beta chain) was sequenced within a study of cytomegalovirus exposure and HLA in healthy donors. This clone was recorded once. Antigen specificity is unknown. Study results and caveats: The Asian-associated ancestry cluster reportedly had fewer N-insertions than the roughly 670-donor mean in a later analysis. Later analysis identified a missense DCLRE1C variant that was linked to TCR beta V- and J-gene trimming. The study listed roughly 160 cytomegalovirus-associated TCR beta chains.

This CDR3 has 13 amino acids. In germline, CDR1 is SEHNR, CDR2 FQNEAQ (reference sequence). V lost 3 bases, J lost 5 bases, and 10 bases lay in between. PCR was performed using 60 Vbeta and 13 Jbeta primers. Some clones are missing from TCRdb's copy, which holds only in-frame ones; the method was immunoSEQ multiplex PCR. The top ten clones hold about 10% of a sample with some 170,000 clones, roughly 82% of them seen once. The chain carries TRBV7-9 and TRBJ1-1, with D possibly TRBD1 on 5 matching bases. The receptor was derived from a man aged 50-59 years in good health and CMV-seropositive. Sequenced: PBMCs. For the CDR3, the DNA is TGTGCCAGCAGCTTCGGGGGGGGAACTGAAGCTTTCTTT. It encodes CASSFGGGTEAFF.